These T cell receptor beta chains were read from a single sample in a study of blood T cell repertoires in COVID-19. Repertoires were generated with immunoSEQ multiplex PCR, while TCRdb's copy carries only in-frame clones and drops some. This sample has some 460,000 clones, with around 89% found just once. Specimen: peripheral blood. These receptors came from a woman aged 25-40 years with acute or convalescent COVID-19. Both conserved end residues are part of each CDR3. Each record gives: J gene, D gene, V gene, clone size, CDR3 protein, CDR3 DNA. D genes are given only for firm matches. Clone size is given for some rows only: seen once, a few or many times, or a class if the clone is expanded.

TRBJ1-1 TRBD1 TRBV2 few CASSGQGNTEAFF TGTGCCAGCAGCGGACAGGGGAACACTGAAGCTTTCTTT
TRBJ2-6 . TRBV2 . CASHNQGSGANVLTF TGTGCCAGTCACAATCAGGGTTCTGGGGCCAACGTCCTGACTTTC
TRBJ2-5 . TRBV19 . CASSITGDPETQYF TGTGCCAGTAGTATTACCGGGGATCCTGAGACCCAGTACTTC
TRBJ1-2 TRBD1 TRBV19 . CASSPRDRGIFYGYTF TGTGCCAGTAGTCCCCGGGACAGGGGGATCTTCTATGGCTACACCTTC
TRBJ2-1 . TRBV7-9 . CASSFVEYEQFF TGTGCCAGCAGCTTTGTAGAGTATGAGCAGTTCTTC
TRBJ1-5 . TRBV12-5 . CASGLASNQPQHF TGTGCTAGTGGTTTGGCGAGCAATCAGCCCCAGCATTTT
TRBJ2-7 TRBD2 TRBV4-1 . CASSQVGSSGPDEQYF TGCGCCAGCAGCCAGGTTGGGTCTAGCGGACCTGACGAGCAGTACTTC
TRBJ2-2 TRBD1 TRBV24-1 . CATEDRGINTGELFF TGTGCCACCGAAGACAGGGGAATCAACACCGGGGAGCTGTTTTTT
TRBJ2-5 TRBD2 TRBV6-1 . CASSEVIGLAGVQETQYF TGTGCCAGCAGTGAAGTAATCGGGCTAGCGGGGGTACAAGAGACCCAGTACTTC
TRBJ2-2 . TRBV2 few CASSQQGNTGELFF TGTGCCAGCAGTCAACAGGGGAACACCGGGGAGCTGTTTTTT
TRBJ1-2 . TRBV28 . CASMRGSLYGYTF TGTGCCAGCATGCGGGGTTCTCTCTATGGCTACACCTTC
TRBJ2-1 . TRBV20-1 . CSASSNEQFF TGCAGTGCGAGTTCGAATGAGCAGTTCTTC
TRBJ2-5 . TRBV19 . CASSIGGTQYF TGTGCCAGTAGTATCGGGGGGACCCAGTACTTC
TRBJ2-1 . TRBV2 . CASLEGPPSYNEQFF TGTGCCAGCTTGGAGGGGCCTCCCTCCTACAATGAGCAGTTCTTC
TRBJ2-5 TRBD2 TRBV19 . CASSIWRGGGETQYF TGTGCCAGTAGTATATGGCGGGGGGGCGGTGAGACCCAGTACTTC
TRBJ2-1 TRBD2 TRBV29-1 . CSVHRGGTYNEQFF TGCAGCGTCCACCGGGGGGGAACCTACAATGAGCAGTTCTTC
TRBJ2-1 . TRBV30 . CAWGLNRAEQFF TGTGCCTGGGGCCTCAACAGGGCTGAGCAGTTCTTC
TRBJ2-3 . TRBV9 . CASSVGGGAADTQYF TGTGCCAGCAGCGTAGGTGGGGGCGCAGCAGATACGCAGTATTTT
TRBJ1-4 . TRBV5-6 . CASSLGQDSGELFF TGTGCCAGCAGCTTGGGCCAGGACTCTGGGGAACTGTTTTTT
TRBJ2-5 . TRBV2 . CASRIQGGQETQYF TGTGCCAGCAGAATACAGGGTGGCCAAGAGACCCAGTACTTC
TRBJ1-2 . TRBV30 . CAWSPGTSNGYTF TGTGCCTGGAGCCCCGGGACAAGTAATGGCTACACCTTC
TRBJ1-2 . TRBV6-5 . CASSPLGVSYGYTF TGTGCCAGCAGTCCCTTAGGGGTGAGCTATGGCTACACCTTC
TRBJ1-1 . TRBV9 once CASSVEGQKNTEAFF TGTGCCAGCAGCGTAGAAGGACAGAAAAACACTGAAGCTTTCTTT
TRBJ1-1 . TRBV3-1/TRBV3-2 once CASSRKGIDGEAFF TGTGCCAGCAGCCGAAAGGGGATAGACGGAGAAGCTTTCTTT
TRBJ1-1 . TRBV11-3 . CASSQQQNTEAFF TGTGCCAGCAGCCAACAGCAGAACACTGAAGCTTTCTTT
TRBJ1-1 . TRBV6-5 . CASSYDGRGYTEAFF TGTGCCAGCAGTTACGATGGGAGGGGTTACACTGAAGCTTTCTTT
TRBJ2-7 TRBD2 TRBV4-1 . CASSQFERGDYEQYF TGCGCCAGCAGCCAATTCGAGCGGGGAGACTACGAGCAGTACTTC
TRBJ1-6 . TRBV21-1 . CASSKTGVFYNSPLHF TGTGCCAGCAGCAAAACAGGGGTGTTCTATAATTCACCCCTCCACTTT
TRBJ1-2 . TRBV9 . CASSATTSGEWASVAF TGTGCCAGCAGCGCAACCACCAGTGGGGAGTGGGCCTCGGTTGCCTTC
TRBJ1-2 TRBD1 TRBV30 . CAWSRDSNYGYTF TGTGCCTGGAGTCGGGACAGCAACTATGGCTACACCTTC
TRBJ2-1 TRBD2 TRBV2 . CASSEVHGGTYNEQFF TGTGCCAGCAGCGAAGTCCACGGGGGGACCTACAATGAGCAGTTCTTC
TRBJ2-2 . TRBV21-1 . CASTARDRGRPKDTGELFF TGTGCCAGCACCGCCCGGGACAGGGGGCGCCCAAAAGATACCGGGGAGCTGTTTTTT
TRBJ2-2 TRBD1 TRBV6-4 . CASRGQGDTGELFF TGTGCCAGCAGGGGACAGGGGGACACCGGGGAGCTGTTTTTT
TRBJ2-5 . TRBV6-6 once CASSYSQETQYF TGTGCCAGCAGTTACTCGCAGGAGACCCAGTACTTC
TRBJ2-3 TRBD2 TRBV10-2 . CASSESSGRPTDTQYF TGCGCCAGCAGTGAGTCTAGCGGGAGACCCACAGATACGCAGTATTTT
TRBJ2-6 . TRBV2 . CASSEFRSGANVLTF TGTGCCAGCAGTGAATTTCGGAGTGGGGCCAACGTCCTGACTTTC
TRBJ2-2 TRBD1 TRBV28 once CASSLPGQLTGELFF TGTGCCAGCAGTCTACCGGGACAGCTTACTGGGGAGCTGTTTTTT
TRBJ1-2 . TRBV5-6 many CASSLLAALSGYTF TGTGCCAGCAGCTTGTTAGCGGCCCTTTCTGGCTACACCTTC
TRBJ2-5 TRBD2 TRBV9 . CASSAHPGLAEETQYF TGTGCCAGCAGCGCCCACCCGGGACTAGCGGAAGAGACCCAGTACTTC
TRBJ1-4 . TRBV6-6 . CASSPTGFVATNEKLFF TGTGCCAGCAGTCCGACAGGATTTGTTGCAACTAATGAAAAACTGTTTTTT
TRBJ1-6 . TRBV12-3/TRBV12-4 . CASTTSGVTPLHF TGTGCCAGCACAACTTCCGGGGTAACACCCCTCCACTTT
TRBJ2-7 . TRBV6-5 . CASSHYGDEQYF TGTGCCAGCAGTCACTACGGGGACGAGCAGTACTTC
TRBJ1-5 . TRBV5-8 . CASSLGELSNQPQHF TGTGCCAGCAGCTTGGGAGAACTTAGCAATCAGCCCCAGCATTTT
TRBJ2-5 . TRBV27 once CASSSLATGVHQETQYF TGTGCCAGCAGTTCACTAGCGACAGGGGTCCACCAAGAGACCCAGTACTTC
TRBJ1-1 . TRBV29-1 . CSCRINTEAFF TGCAGCTGCAGGATTAACACTGAAGCTTTCTTT
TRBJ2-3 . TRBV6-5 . CASSSGHQTDTQYF TGTGCCAGCAGTTCGGGACACCAGACAGATACGCAGTATTTT
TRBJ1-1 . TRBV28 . CASSTARTEAFF TGTGCCAGCAGTACGGCCAGGACTGAAGCTTTCTTT
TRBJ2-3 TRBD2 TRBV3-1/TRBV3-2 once CASRAPGTSFYF TGTGCCAGCAGGGCTCCCGGGACTAGTTTTTATTTT
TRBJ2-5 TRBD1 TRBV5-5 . CASSDRDREIETQYF TGTGCCAGCAGCGACAGGGACAGGGAGATAGAGACCCAGTACTTC
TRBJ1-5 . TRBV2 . CASSGRTDLDNQPQHF TGTGCCAGCAGTGGACGGACAGACTTGGACAATCAGCCCCAGCATTTT
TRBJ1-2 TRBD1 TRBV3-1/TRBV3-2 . CASSQRQGYYGYTF TGTGCCAGCAGCCAAAGACAGGGGTACTATGGCTACACCTTC